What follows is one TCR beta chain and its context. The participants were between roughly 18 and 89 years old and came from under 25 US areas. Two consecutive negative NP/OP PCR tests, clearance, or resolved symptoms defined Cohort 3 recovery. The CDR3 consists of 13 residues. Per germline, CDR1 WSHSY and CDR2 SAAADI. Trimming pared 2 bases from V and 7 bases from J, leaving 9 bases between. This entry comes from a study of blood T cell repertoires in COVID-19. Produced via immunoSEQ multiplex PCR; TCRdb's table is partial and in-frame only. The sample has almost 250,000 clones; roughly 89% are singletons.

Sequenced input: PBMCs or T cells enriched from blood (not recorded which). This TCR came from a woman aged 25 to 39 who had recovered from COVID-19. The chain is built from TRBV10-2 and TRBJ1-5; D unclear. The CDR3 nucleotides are TGCGCCAGCAGTGAGAGAGGGAACCAGCCCCAGCATTTT. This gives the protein CASSERGNQPQHF.